The rows below give T cell receptor beta chains drawn from one sample of a study of blood T cell repertoires in COVID-19. TCRdb's copy holds only in-frame clones and misses some; the assay was immunoSEQ multiplex PCR. The top ten clones hold under 5% of a sample with approximately 170,000 clones, about 86% of them seen once. The sequenced sample was peripheral blood. The receptor set was obtained from a woman aged 70 to 79 with acute or convalescent COVID-19. The CDR3 runs from the conserved cysteine through the conserved F or W. The order of the fields is J gene, D gene, V gene, clone size, CDR3 protein, CDR3 DNA. A D gene is named only where the DNA matches it firmly. A row's size may be missing; if present it is once, few, many or a size class.

j_gene: TRBJ2-1
d_gene: TRBD1
v_gene: TRBV7-2
abundance: .
CDR3aa: CASSLAGQGVYNEQFF
CDR3nt: TGTGCCAGCAGCTTAGCGGGGCAGGGGGTCTACAATGAGCAGTTCTTC

j_gene: TRBJ2-1
d_gene: .
v_gene: TRBV30
abundance: once
CDR3aa: CAWSVKRSSYNEQFF
CDR3nt: TGTGCCTGGAGTGTTAAGCGAAGCTCCTACAATGAGCAGTTCTTC

j_gene: TRBJ2-1
d_gene: .
v_gene: TRBV5-1
abundance: .
CDR3aa: CASSLEGQGFYNEQFF
CDR3nt: TGCGCCAGCAGCTTGGAAGGGCAGGGATTCTACAATGAGCAGTTCTTC

j_gene: TRBJ1-4
d_gene: .
v_gene: TRBV2
abundance: .
CDR3aa: CATTGTIGEKLFF
CDR3nt: TGTGCCACCACCGGGACAATAGGCGAAAAACTGTTTTTT

j_gene: TRBJ2-3
d_gene: .
v_gene: TRBV7-2
abundance: .
CDR3aa: CASSLARQRYVF
CDR3nt: TGTGCCAGCAGCTTAGCTCGACAGCGTTACGTCTTT

j_gene: TRBJ1-4
d_gene: TRBD1
v_gene: TRBV28
abundance: few
CDR3aa: CASRGTGGLPLNEKLFF
CDR3nt: TGTGCCAGCAGGGGGACAGGCGGGCTTCCCCTGAATGAAAAACTGTTTTTT

j_gene: TRBJ1-4
d_gene: TRBD1
v_gene: TRBV5-1
abundance: .
CDR3aa: CASSLGDRASEKLFF
CDR3nt: TGCGCCAGCAGCTTGGGGGACAGGGCAAGTGAAAAACTGTTTTTT

j_gene: TRBJ1-1
d_gene: .
v_gene: TRBV5-1
abundance: .
CDR3aa: CASRGLVNTEAFF
CDR3nt: TGCGCCAGCCGAGGGCTGGTGAACACTGAAGCTTTCTTT

j_gene: TRBJ1-3
d_gene: .
v_gene: TRBV7-8
abundance: .
CDR3aa: CASSEQGSGNTIYF
CDR3nt: TGTGCCAGCAGCGAACAGGGCTCTGGAAACACCATATATTTT

j_gene: TRBJ1-2
d_gene: .
v_gene: TRBV6-2/TRBV6-3
abundance: .
CDR3aa: CASSRSYGYTF
CDR3nt: TGTGCCAGCAGTCGGAGCTATGGCTACACCTTC

j_gene: TRBJ1-2
d_gene: TRBD1
v_gene: TRBV24-1
abundance: .
CDR3aa: CATSDPRTGGSDGYTF
CDR3nt: TGTGCCACCAGTGATCCTAGGACAGGGGGCTCGGATGGCTACACCTTC

j_gene: TRBJ1-2
d_gene: .
v_gene: TRBV28
abundance: once
CDR3aa: CASQGGSRQSYGYTF
CDR3nt: TGTGCCAGCCAGGGAGGGTCTCGACAGAGCTATGGCTACACCTTC

j_gene: TRBJ1-1
d_gene: .
v_gene: TRBV6-5
abundance: .
CDR3aa: CASRFGRSWNTEAFF
CDR3nt: TGTGCCAGCAGGTTCGGGAGGTCGTGGAACACTGAAGCTTTCTTT

j_gene: TRBJ1-1
d_gene: .
v_gene: TRBV18
abundance: once
CDR3aa: CASSPFQGGNTEAFF
CDR3nt: TGTGCCAGCTCACCATTTCAGGGAGGGAACACTGAAGCTTTCTTT

j_gene: TRBJ2-7
d_gene: TRBD1
v_gene: TRBV12-3/TRBV12-4
abundance: .
CDR3aa: CASRGQGYEQYF
CDR3nt: TGTGCCAGCAGGGGACAGGGCTACGAGCAGTACTTC

j_gene: TRBJ1-1
d_gene: TRBD1
v_gene: TRBV7-8
abundance: .
CDR3aa: CASSTRTGEAFF
CDR3nt: TGTGCCAGCAGCACCCGGACAGGTGAAGCTTTCTTT

j_gene: TRBJ1-1
d_gene: TRBD1
v_gene: TRBV19
abundance: .
CDR3aa: CASRGPGQAYTEAFF
CDR3nt: TGTGCCAGTAGGGGACCGGGACAGGCATATACTGAAGCTTTCTTT

j_gene: TRBJ1-2
d_gene: TRBD1
v_gene: TRBV7-9
abundance: once
CDR3aa: CASSLAEGQGRYGYTF
CDR3nt: TGTGCCAGCAGCTTAGCGGAGGGACAGGGACGGTATGGCTACACCTTC

j_gene: TRBJ2-1
d_gene: TRBD1
v_gene: TRBV18
abundance: .
CDR3aa: CASSPPNGQASNEQFF
CDR3nt: TGTGCCAGCTCACCACCGAATGGACAGGCATCTAATGAGCAGTTCTTC

j_gene: TRBJ1-2
d_gene: .
v_gene: TRBV4-3
abundance: .
CDR3aa: CASSQDFAGANYGYTF
CDR3nt: TGCGCCAGCAGCCAAGACTTTGCTGGAGCTAACTATGGCTACACCTTC

j_gene: TRBJ2-6
d_gene: .
v_gene: TRBV6-1
abundance: once
CDR3aa: CASSEGHHLYSGANVLTF
CDR3nt: TGTGCCAGCAGTGAAGGACACCATCTTTACTCTGGGGCCAACGTCCTGACTTTC

j_gene: TRBJ2-4
d_gene: TRBD2
v_gene: TRBV30
abundance: .
CDR3aa: CAWSVRLGGAGNIQYF
CDR3nt: TGTGCCTGGAGTGTACGCCTCGGGGGGGCCGGAAACATTCAGTACTTC

j_gene: TRBJ1-5
d_gene: TRBD1
v_gene: TRBV19
abundance: .
CDR3aa: CASSVNRGGYQPQHF
CDR3nt: TGTGCCAGTAGTGTGAACAGGGGAGGATATCAGCCCCAGCATTTT

j_gene: TRBJ2-1
d_gene: TRBD2
v_gene: TRBV4-1
abundance: .
CDR3aa: CASSQADSLGGGADYNEQFF
CDR3nt: TGCGCCAGCAGCCAAGCGGACAGCCTGGGCGGGGGGGCCGATTACAATGAGCAGTTCTTC

j_gene: TRBJ2-5
d_gene: .
v_gene: TRBV3-1/TRBV3-2
abundance: few
CDR3aa: CASSRYQYQETQYF
CDR3nt: TGTGCCAGCAGCCGCTACCAATACCAAGAGACCCAGTACTTC

j_gene: TRBJ2-7
d_gene: .
v_gene: TRBV4-2
abundance: .
CDR3aa: CASSQAQGGLYEQYF
CDR3nt: TGTGCCAGCAGCCAAGCACAGGGTGGTCTCTACGAGCAGTACTTC

j_gene: TRBJ2-1
d_gene: TRBD2
v_gene: TRBV30
abundance: few
CDR3aa: CAWTRGFLAGGKNEQFF
CDR3nt: TGTGCCTGGACACGGGGGTTCCTAGCGGGAGGTAAAAATGAGCAGTTCTTC

j_gene: TRBJ1-5
d_gene: .
v_gene: TRBV15
abundance: .
CDR3aa: CATSSSSGQGQPQHF
CDR3nt: TGTGCCACCAGTAGTTCCTCAGGTCAGGGTCAGCCCCAGCATTTT

j_gene: TRBJ1-1
d_gene: .
v_gene: TRBV7-2
abundance: .
CDR3aa: CASSSNPGMNTEAFF
CDR3nt: TGTGCCAGCAGCTCCAACCCCGGGATGAACACTGAAGCTTTCTTT

j_gene: TRBJ1-3
d_gene: .
v_gene: TRBV7-2
abundance: few
CDR3aa: CASSLASTGTGNTIYF
CDR3nt: TGTGCCAGCAGCTTAGCCTCGACAGGTACTGGAAACACCATATATTTT

j_gene: TRBJ1-2
d_gene: .
v_gene: TRBV9
abundance: .
CDR3aa: CASSLGSGNDGYTF
CDR3nt: TGTGCCAGCAGTCTTGGATCAGGGAATGATGGCTACACCTTC

j_gene: TRBJ1-4
d_gene: TRBD1
v_gene: TRBV6-5
abundance: .
CDR3aa: CASSSQGAHEKLFF
CDR3nt: TGTGCCAGCAGTTCCCAGGGGGCCCATGAAAAACTGTTTTTT

j_gene: TRBJ2-1
d_gene: TRBD1
v_gene: TRBV9
abundance: .
CDR3aa: CASSDIRDRSNNEQFF
CDR3nt: TGTGCCAGCAGCGACATCCGGGACAGAAGTAACAATGAGCAGTTCTTC

j_gene: TRBJ2-3
d_gene: TRBD1
v_gene: TRBV5-1
abundance: .
CDR3aa: CASSLVQGADTQYF
CDR3nt: TGCGCCAGCAGCTTGGTACAGGGGGCAGATACGCAGTATTTT

j_gene: TRBJ1-4
d_gene: .
v_gene: TRBV5-6
abundance: .
CDR3aa: CASSLRANEKLFF
CDR3nt: TGTGCCAGCAGCTTGCGGGCTAATGAAAAACTGTTTTTT

j_gene: TRBJ2-1
d_gene: TRBD2
v_gene: TRBV9
abundance: .
CDR3aa: CASSVGLAGENEQFF
CDR3nt: TGTGCCAGCAGCGTAGGGCTAGCGGGAGAAAATGAGCAGTTCTTC

j_gene: TRBJ1-2
d_gene: TRBD1
v_gene: TRBV30
abundance: .
CDR3aa: CAWSVRDRVAGYGYTF
CDR3nt: TGTGCCTGGAGCGTTCGGGACAGGGTGGCGGGCTATGGCTACACCTTC

j_gene: TRBJ1-4
d_gene: .
v_gene: TRBV6-5
abundance: few
CDR3aa: CASSYSKGIEEKLFF
CDR3nt: TGTGCCAGCAGTTACTCAAAGGGGATAGAGGAAAAACTGTTTTTT

j_gene: TRBJ2-5
d_gene: .
v_gene: TRBV10-1
abundance: .
CDR3aa: CASSRIQGETQYF
CDR3nt: TGCGCCAGCAGTCGGATCCAGGGGGAGACCCAGTACTTC

j_gene: TRBJ1-5
d_gene: .
v_gene: TRBV27
abundance: .
CDR3aa: CASSLSTGPNQPQHF
CDR3nt: TGTGCCAGCAGTCTCTCGACAGGCCCCAATCAGCCCCAGCATTTT

j_gene: TRBJ2-2
d_gene: TRBD2
v_gene: TRBV5-6
abundance: .
CDR3aa: CASSPKREFTGELFF
CDR3nt: TGTGCCAGCAGCCCGAAGCGGGAGTTCACCGGGGAGCTGTTTTTT

j_gene: TRBJ1-1
d_gene: TRBD1
v_gene: TRBV7-8
abundance: .
CDR3aa: CASSFYTGGDSYPFF
CDR3nt: TGTGCCAGCAGCTTTTACACAGGGGGCGATTCGTATCCTTTCTTT

j_gene: TRBJ2-3
d_gene: .
v_gene: TRBV27
abundance: .
CDR3aa: CASSFPGDTQYF
CDR3nt: TGTGCCAGCAGTTTCCCCGGGGATACGCAGTATTTT

j_gene: TRBJ1-6
d_gene: .
v_gene: TRBV6-5
abundance: .
CDR3aa: CASSYGFAGGSSPLHF
CDR3nt: TGTGCCAGCAGTTACGGCTTCGCTGGCGGAAGTTCACCCCTCCACTTT

j_gene: TRBJ2-1
d_gene: .
v_gene: TRBV6-5
abundance: .
CDR3aa: CASKGGNEQFF
CDR3nt: TGTGCCAGCAAGGGGGGGAATGAGCAGTTCTTC

j_gene: TRBJ2-1
d_gene: .
v_gene: TRBV3-1/TRBV3-2
abundance: .
CDR3aa: CASSQAGASYNEQFF
CDR3nt: TGTGCCAGCAGCCAAGCGGGAGCATCCTACAATGAGCAGTTCTTC

j_gene: TRBJ2-1
d_gene: TRBD2
v_gene: TRBV5-8
abundance: .
CDR3aa: CASSRPGLAGVSYNEQFF
CDR3nt: TGTGCCAGCAGCCGCCCGGGACTAGCGGGAGTCTCCTACAATGAGCAGTTCTTC

j_gene: TRBJ1-5
d_gene: TRBD1
v_gene: TRBV5-4
abundance: few
CDR3aa: CASSLAGTGQPQHF
CDR3nt: TGTGCCAGCAGCTTGGCCGGGACAGGTCAGCCCCAGCATTTT